The rows below give T cell receptor beta chains drawn from one sample of a study of vaccination and CD4 T cells after COVID-19. Each CDR3 protein gets one entry after TCRdb re-called the PCR reads with MiXCR. The sample includes 20,000 or so distinct CDR3 sequences, 40% to 50% of them seen just once. These receptors have no known antigen. The sequenced sample was CD4+ T cells from blood, cultured in vitro, obtained before SARS-CoV-2 vaccination. These receptor sequences come from a human donor who had recovered from COVID-19. Each CDR3 is given with its conserved first and last residue. The order of the fields is clone size, J gene, V gene, D gene, CDR3 DNA, CDR3 protein. D genes are given only for firm matches. Not all rows give a size; the values are once, few, many and, for expanded clones, a class.

abundance: few; j_gene: TRBJ1-2; v_gene: TRBV30; d_gene: .; CDR3nt: TGTGCCTGGAGTGTGGGCACCTATGGCTACACCTTC; CDR3aa: CAWSVGTYGYTF
abundance: .; j_gene: TRBJ1-5; v_gene: TRBV28; d_gene: .; CDR3nt: TGTGCCAGCAGTTTATATGTGTCGAACAGCAATCAGCCCCAGCATTTT; CDR3aa: CASSLYVSNSNQPQHF
abundance: .; j_gene: TRBJ2-2; v_gene: TRBV4-3; d_gene: .; CDR3nt: TGCGCCAGCAGCCAAGAGGCCACCGACGACGGCGGGGAGCTGTTTTTT; CDR3aa: CASSQEATDDGGELFF
abundance: .; j_gene: TRBJ1-5; v_gene: TRBV19; d_gene: .; CDR3nt: TGTGCCAGTAGTATTGGTGAGACCAGGCGCAATCAGCCCCAGCATTTT; CDR3aa: CASSIGETRRNQPQHF
abundance: .; j_gene: TRBJ1-6; v_gene: TRBV28; d_gene: TRBD1; CDR3nt: TGTGCCAGCAGTTTGGGTTTACAGGGGTTGGTGCATTCACCCCTCCACTTT; CDR3aa: CASSLGLQGLVHSPLHF
abundance: .; j_gene: TRBJ1-1; v_gene: TRBV27; d_gene: .; CDR3nt: TGTGCCAGCGCCCTAATAGAATCCTGGAACACTGAAGCTTTCTTT; CDR3aa: CASALIESWNTEAFF
abundance: .; j_gene: TRBJ2-3; v_gene: TRBV7-9; d_gene: .; CDR3nt: TGTGCCAAGGACGGGGCCAGCACAGATACGCAGTATTTT; CDR3aa: CAKDGASTDTQYF
abundance: .; j_gene: TRBJ1-2; v_gene: TRBV19; d_gene: TRBD1; CDR3nt: TGTGCCAGTAGTATCGACAGGGGGCCGGGAGGCTACACCTTC; CDR3aa: CASSIDRGPGGYTF
abundance: few; j_gene: TRBJ1-2; v_gene: TRBV20-1; d_gene: TRBD1; CDR3nt: TGCAGTGCTATTGGGACAGGTGGAGGGTATGGCTACACCTTC; CDR3aa: CSAIGTGGGYGYTF
abundance: .; j_gene: TRBJ2-3; v_gene: TRBV29-1; d_gene: TRBD2; CDR3nt: TGCAGCGTCCGCCCGGCTAGCGGGAGGAGTAGCACAGATACGCAGTATTTT; CDR3aa: CSVRPASGRSSTDTQYF
abundance: few; j_gene: TRBJ1-5; v_gene: TRBV20-1; d_gene: .; CDR3nt: TGCAGTGCGATGCGGGACGCAGGATCTCAGCCCCAGCATTTT; CDR3aa: CSAMRDAGSQPQHF
abundance: .; j_gene: TRBJ2-5; v_gene: TRBV20-1; d_gene: TRBD2; CDR3nt: TGCAGTGCCCCCACGGGGAGCGGGAGGAAGAGAACCCAGTACTTC; CDR3aa: CSAPTGSGRKRTQYF
abundance: once; j_gene: TRBJ2-7; v_gene: TRBV6-1; d_gene: .; CDR3nt: TGTGCCAGCAGTAGCGCCCTGGAGCAGTACTTC; CDR3aa: CASSSALEQYF
abundance: .; j_gene: TRBJ2-2; v_gene: TRBV5-6; d_gene: TRBD1; CDR3nt: TGTGCCAGCAGCTTGACAGGGGTAAACACCGGGGAGCTGTTTTTT; CDR3aa: CASSLTGVNTGELFF
abundance: .; j_gene: TRBJ1-1; v_gene: TRBV7-2; d_gene: .; CDR3nt: TGTGCCAGCAGCTTATTTTCAGGGGACACTGAAGCTTTCTTT; CDR3aa: CASSLFSGDTEAFF
abundance: .; j_gene: TRBJ1-1; v_gene: TRBV25-1; d_gene: .; CDR3nt: TGTGCCAGCAGTCCCCCGGGGACCTTTCAGAACACTGAAGCTTTCTTT; CDR3aa: CASSPPGTFQNTEAFF
abundance: .; j_gene: TRBJ2-5; v_gene: TRBV12-3/TRBV12-4; d_gene: TRBD2; CDR3nt: TGTGCCAGCGGTTCTAGCGGGAGGGCCCCGGGCGAGGAGACCCAGTACTTC; CDR3aa: CASGSSGRAPGEETQYF
abundance: .; j_gene: TRBJ1-1; v_gene: TRBV10-3; d_gene: .; CDR3nt: TGTGCCATCAGACCCCAAGGGGGAGACACTGAAGCTTTCTTT; CDR3aa: CAIRPQGGDTEAFF
abundance: .; j_gene: TRBJ2-5; v_gene: TRBV7-2; d_gene: TRBD2; CDR3nt: TGTGCCAGCAGCCCGGGACTAGCGGGAGGGCAAGAGACCCAGTACTTC; CDR3aa: CASSPGLAGGQETQYF
abundance: .; j_gene: TRBJ1-2; v_gene: TRBV6-5; d_gene: TRBD1; CDR3nt: TGTGCCAGCAGTTACTCTGCAGGGGGCTATGGCTACACCTTC; CDR3aa: CASSYSAGGYGYTF
abundance: .; j_gene: TRBJ2-7; v_gene: TRBV15; d_gene: .; CDR3nt: TGTGCCACCAGCAGAGATTTGGACACAACCTACGAGCAGTACTTC; CDR3aa: CATSRDLDTTYEQYF
abundance: .; j_gene: TRBJ2-1; v_gene: TRBV6-2/TRBV6-3; d_gene: TRBD2; CDR3nt: TGTGCCAGCAGTTACTCACTAGCGGGGGGGCCTGCATTACAGTTCTTC; CDR3aa: CASSYSLAGGPALQFF
abundance: .; j_gene: TRBJ1-1; v_gene: TRBV7-2; d_gene: .; CDR3nt: TGTGCCAGCAGCCCAACGGGGGCCAAGAACACTGAAGCTTTCTTT; CDR3aa: CASSPTGAKNTEAFF
abundance: .; j_gene: TRBJ2-6; v_gene: TRBV6-1; d_gene: .; CDR3nt: TGTGCCAGCAACCGGTTAGCCGACGGAGTCCTGACTTTC; CDR3aa: CASNRLADGVLTF
abundance: few; j_gene: TRBJ1-5; v_gene: TRBV10-3; d_gene: .; CDR3nt: TGTGCCATCAGTGAGTACAGATCTGAACAGCCCCAGCATTTT; CDR3aa: CAISEYRSEQPQHF
abundance: few; j_gene: TRBJ1-5; v_gene: TRBV19; d_gene: .; CDR3nt: TGTGCCAGTAGTGGTCAGTCCGGGATCAATCAGCCCCAGCATTTT; CDR3aa: CASSGQSGINQPQHF
abundance: .; j_gene: TRBJ2-5; v_gene: TRBV7-9; d_gene: TRBD1; CDR3nt: TGTGCCAGCAACAACAGGGGGCCCCAAGAGACCCAGTACTTC; CDR3aa: CASNNRGPQETQYF
abundance: few; j_gene: TRBJ1-5; v_gene: TRBV19; d_gene: .; CDR3nt: TGTGCCAGTAGTCCCCGACAGGCTAGCAATCAGCCCCAGCATTTT; CDR3aa: CASSPRQASNQPQHF
abundance: .; j_gene: TRBJ2-5; v_gene: TRBV7-6; d_gene: .; CDR3nt: TGTGCCAGCAGCCATCCTTTACTAGACAGGGGGGTAGCGGGAGACCGGGAGACCCAGTACTTC; CDR3aa: CASSHPLLDRGVAGDRETQYF
abundance: .; j_gene: TRBJ2-1; v_gene: TRBV19; d_gene: TRBD2; CDR3nt: TGTGCCAGTAGTATATTACTAGCGGGGGTCTCATCCTACAATGAGCAGTTCTTC; CDR3aa: CASSILLAGVSSYNEQFF
abundance: few; j_gene: TRBJ2-3; v_gene: TRBV19; d_gene: TRBD2; CDR3nt: TGTGCCAGTAGTATATCACGACTAGCGGGCACAGATACGCAGTATTTT; CDR3aa: CASSISRLAGTDTQYF
abundance: .; j_gene: TRBJ2-6; v_gene: TRBV7-2; d_gene: TRBD2; CDR3nt: TGTGCCAGCAGGGGGGGGAGGGCAGGGGCCAACGTCCTGACTTTC; CDR3aa: CASRGGRAGANVLTF
abundance: .; j_gene: TRBJ1-2; v_gene: TRBV28; d_gene: .; CDR3nt: TGTGCCAGCAGTCCCCATGACAGCCAAAACTATGGCTACACCTTC; CDR3aa: CASSPHDSQNYGYTF
abundance: .; j_gene: TRBJ2-7; v_gene: TRBV7-2; d_gene: TRBD2; CDR3nt: TGTGCCAGCAGCTTAAAGGCGGGAGGGGACGAGCAGTACTTC; CDR3aa: CASSLKAGGDEQYF
abundance: few; j_gene: TRBJ1-6; v_gene: TRBV6-5; d_gene: .; CDR3nt: TGTGCCAGCAGTTATCGGACAGAGAATTCACCCCTCCACTTT; CDR3aa: CASSYRTENSPLHF
abundance: .; j_gene: TRBJ1-1; v_gene: TRBV5-1; d_gene: .; CDR3nt: TGCGCCAGCAGCTTGGGACAGCCGGACACTGAAGCTTTCTTT; CDR3aa: CASSLGQPDTEAFF
abundance: .; j_gene: TRBJ1-1; v_gene: TRBV2; d_gene: .; CDR3nt: TGTGCCAGCAGTGCGCTGACTTTCTCGGGCACTGAAGCTTTCTTT; CDR3aa: CASSALTFSGTEAFF
abundance: .; j_gene: TRBJ2-3; v_gene: TRBV9; d_gene: .; CDR3nt: TGTGCCAGCAGCCCCTCTCCTCGGGGCAACACAGATACGCAGTATTTT; CDR3aa: CASSPSPRGNTDTQYF
abundance: .; j_gene: TRBJ1-1; v_gene: TRBV7-9; d_gene: TRBD1; CDR3nt: TGTGCCAGCAGCAGGGGGACAGCTACTGAAGCTTTCTTT; CDR3aa: CASSRGTATEAFF
abundance: once; j_gene: TRBJ1-2; v_gene: TRBV14; d_gene: .; CDR3nt: TGTGCCAGCAGCCTCCTGGGGGGGCAAGGTGGCTACACCTTC; CDR3aa: CASSLLGGQGGYTF
abundance: .; j_gene: TRBJ1-2; v_gene: TRBV28; d_gene: .; CDR3nt: TGTGCCAGCAGGTCAACTTATGGCTACACCTTC; CDR3aa: CASRSTYGYTF
abundance: .; j_gene: TRBJ1-1; v_gene: TRBV11-3; d_gene: .; CDR3nt: TGTGCCAGCAGCTTAGACAGCCACACTGAAGCTTTCTTT; CDR3aa: CASSLDSHTEAFF
abundance: few; j_gene: TRBJ1-6; v_gene: TRBV5-1; d_gene: .; CDR3nt: TGCGCCAGCAGAAACCTTAATTCACCCCTCCACTTT; CDR3aa: CASRNLNSPLHF
abundance: .; j_gene: TRBJ1-5; v_gene: TRBV6-1; d_gene: TRBD1; CDR3nt: TGTGCCAGCAGTGCTTGGCAGGGGGCGAATCAGCCCCAGCATTTT; CDR3aa: CASSAWQGANQPQHF
abundance: .; j_gene: TRBJ2-3; v_gene: TRBV7-2; d_gene: TRBD1; CDR3nt: TGTGCCAGCAGCTTACAACAGGGGAGTACAGATACGCAGTATTTT; CDR3aa: CASSLQQGSTDTQYF
abundance: .; j_gene: TRBJ1-4; v_gene: TRBV2; d_gene: TRBD1; CDR3nt: TGTGCCAGCACCCCGGGACAGGTGAATAATGAAAAACTGTTTTTT; CDR3aa: CASTPGQVNNEKLFF
abundance: .; j_gene: TRBJ2-5; v_gene: TRBV6-2/TRBV6-3; d_gene: .; CDR3nt: TGTGCCATCTCGGTCCAAGAGACCCAGTACTTC; CDR3aa: CAISVQETQYF
abundance: medium-sized; j_gene: TRBJ1-5; v_gene: TRBV28; d_gene: .; CDR3nt: TGTGCCAGCAGTCAGGTCCAGGGGTTGGTTGGCAATCAGCCCCAGCATTTT; CDR3aa: CASSQVQGLVGNQPQHF
abundance: .; j_gene: TRBJ2-3; v_gene: TRBV11-3; d_gene: .; CDR3nt: TGTGCCAGCAGCCCTACCGGAAGCTCAGATACGCAGTATTTT; CDR3aa: CASSPTGSSDTQYF
abundance: .; j_gene: TRBJ2-7; v_gene: TRBV11-2; d_gene: TRBD2; CDR3nt: TGTGCCAGCAGCTCCCCTGCGGCCAGCGGGAGCTCCTACGAGCAGTACTTC; CDR3aa: CASSSPAASGSSYEQYF
abundance: few; j_gene: TRBJ1-3; v_gene: TRBV19; d_gene: .; CDR3nt: TGTGCCAGTAGTGTCGGGAGCTCTGGAAACACCATATATTTT; CDR3aa: CASSVGSSGNTIYF
abundance: few; j_gene: TRBJ1-2; v_gene: TRBV7-2; d_gene: .; CDR3nt: TGTGCCAGCAGCTTAGGGGGGGTATCAGGCTACACCTTC; CDR3aa: CASSLGGVSGYTF
abundance: once; j_gene: TRBJ1-1; v_gene: TRBV11-3; d_gene: TRBD1; CDR3nt: TGTGCCAGCAGCTTGGACAGGGTAAGCACTGAAGCTTTCTTT; CDR3aa: CASSLDRVSTEAFF
abundance: .; j_gene: TRBJ1-2; v_gene: TRBV15; d_gene: .; CDR3nt: TGTGCCACCAGCAAGCCGACAACGGGAGGCTACACCTTC; CDR3aa: CATSKPTTGGYTF
abundance: .; j_gene: TRBJ1-1; v_gene: TRBV6-5; d_gene: TRBD1; CDR3nt: TGTGCCAGCAGTTACTCGATCGCCAGGGGGCCAGGGGAAGGCACTGAAGCTTTCTTT; CDR3aa: CASSYSIARGPGEGTEAFF
abundance: few; j_gene: TRBJ2-1; v_gene: TRBV7-2; d_gene: .; CDR3nt: TGTGCCAGCAGCTTAGTGGGCGGCTCCTACAATGAGCAGTTCTTC; CDR3aa: CASSLVGGSYNEQFF
abundance: few; j_gene: TRBJ2-3; v_gene: TRBV19; d_gene: .; CDR3nt: TGTGCCAGTAGTATACTAGCGGGACAGGCAGATACGCAGTATTTT; CDR3aa: CASSILAGQADTQYF
abundance: few; j_gene: TRBJ1-1; v_gene: TRBV5-1; d_gene: TRBD1; CDR3nt: TGCGCCAGCACCCTTCAACCGGGACAGTACATCAAGGATGAAGCTTTCTTT; CDR3aa: CASTLQPGQYIKDEAFF
abundance: .; j_gene: TRBJ2-7; v_gene: TRBV20-1; d_gene: .; CDR3nt: TGCAGTGCCCGGCGGGACTCCTACGAGCAGTACTTC; CDR3aa: CSARRDSYEQYF